This T cell receptor (beta chain) was recovered during a study of T cells after yellow fever vaccination. The germline V and J ends were trimmed by 2 bases and 6 bases, with 16 bases remaining between them. The germline V gene has CDR1 SGHTA and CDR2 FQGTGA. CDR3 length equals 15 residues. One entry per CDR3 protein results from TCRdb running MiXCR on the 5' RACE reads. The repertoire consists of about 320,000 distinct CDR3 sequences, with under 15% occurring once and the leading ten covering 3% to 4%. J is TRBJ2-5 and V is TRBV7-3; D perhaps matches TRBD2 (7 bases). This sequence was found in a man between 18 and 35 years old who received the YFV17D yellow fever vaccine. The sample was CD4+ T cells sorted from PBMCs, taken 15 days after the yellow fever booster vaccination. The CDR3 nucleotides are TGTGCCAGCAGCTTATCGGCGGCGGGGGCCAAGACCCAGTACTTC. Translation gives CASSLSAAGAKTQYF.